The rows below give T cell receptor beta chains drawn from one sample of a study of T cells in Graves' hyperthyroidism and ophthalmopathy. TCRdb reprocessed the multiplex PCR reads via MiXCR and lists one record per CDR3 protein. This sample yields fewer than 350,000 distinct CDR3 sequences, of which about an eighth are seen a single time; almost 8% belongs to the top ten. Sequenced input: blood. These receptors originate from a woman between 25 and 40 years old with Graves' hyperthyroidism that later progressed to Graves' ophthalmopathy. Both conserved end residues are part of each CDR3. D genes are given only for firm matches. Clone sizes are given selectively: once, few, many, or a class where the clone is expanded.

j_gene	v_gene	d_gene	abundance	CDR3nt	CDR3aa
TRBJ2-1	TRBV7-6	TRBD2	many	TGTGCCAGCAGCTTAACTCTTCCTAGCGGGAAGCTTTATAATGAGCAGTTCTTC	CASSLTLPSGKLYNEQFF
TRBJ2-3	TRBV5-6	TRBD2	few	TGTGCCAGCAGCTCGGTAGCGGGAGCGCCAGATACGCAGTATTTT	CASSSVAGAPDTQYF
TRBJ1-6	TRBV28	NA	many	TGTGCCAGCAGTTTAAGCGGGGCCCGGTCACCCCTCCACTTT	CASSLSGARSPLHF
TRBJ1-1	TRBV24-1	NA	many	TGTGCCACCAGTGAGTCGAGGGAGGTGACTGAAGCTTTCTTT	CATSESREVTEAFF
TRBJ1-4	TRBV7-9	NA	NA	TGTGCCAGCAGCTTAGTTCGCTCAACTAATGAAAAACTGTTTTTT	CASSLVRSTNEKLFF
TRBJ2-5	TRBV5-6	NA	few	TGTGCCAGTAGTAGGGCCAGGGCCCCAGGGACCCAGTACTTC	CASSRARAPGTQYF
TRBJ2-1	TRBV7-9	NA	NA	TGTGCCAGCAGCCCCCCGGACGACTCCTACAATGAGCAGTTCTTC	CASSPPDDSYNEQFF
TRBJ2-7	TRBV11-2	NA	few	TGTGCCAGCAGCCAGACCAGGGGGGCCTTTGCCGAGCAGTACTTC	CASSQTRGAFAEQYF
TRBJ1-2	TRBV28	NA	many	TGTGCCAGCAGTTTACGGGTCGCGGGTGGTGGCTACACCTTC	CASSLRVAGGGYTF
TRBJ1-4	TRBV29-1	NA	NA	TGCAGCGTTGGCGGCGGATCTAATGAAAAACTGTTTTTT	CSVGGGSNEKLFF
TRBJ2-7	TRBV30	NA	few	TGTGCCTGCCGAACGGGACTCTTGAGCGAGCAGTACTTC	CACRTGLLSEQYF
TRBJ2-7	TRBV13	NA	NA	TGTGCCAGCAGCATCGCCCCCGGTGCCGAGCAGTACTTC	CASSIAPGAEQYF
TRBJ2-3	TRBV3-1	NA	many	TGTGCCAGCAGCCAAGTTAGGGCCAGCACAGATACGCAGTATTTT	CASSQVRASTDTQYF
TRBJ2-7	TRBV3-1	NA	many	TGTGCCAGCAGCCATACCCTATCCTACGAGCAGTACTTC	CASSHTLSYEQYF
TRBJ2-1	TRBV11-3	TRBD2	many	TGTGCCAGCAGCCCAAGACTAGCGTCAAGGAATGAGCAGTTCTTC	CASSPRLASRNEQFF
TRBJ2-7	TRBV20-1	TRBD2	many	TGCAGTGCTCCGGGGGAGGGGCCCTACGAGCAGTACTTC	CSAPGEGPYEQYF
TRBJ1-5	TRBV7-2	NA	many	TGTGCCAGCAGTTACGGGACGACCCATGACAATCAGCCCCAGCATTTT	CASSYGTTHDNQPQHF
TRBJ1-5	TRBV6-5	NA	many	TGTGCCAGCAGTTACTCTTGGGCGCAGCCCCAGCATTTT	CASSYSWAQPQHF
TRBJ2-1	TRBV14	NA	few	TGTGCCAGCAGCTCGGTCGGGGGGCCCGAGGCCTACAATGAGCAGTTCTTC	CASSSVGGPEAYNEQFF
TRBJ2-6	TRBV6-1	NA	many	TGTGCCAGCAGTGTCGTCCAAAGGGCCAACGTCCTGACTTTC	CASSVVQRANVLTF
TRBJ1-1	TRBV18	TRBD1	many	TGTGCCAGCTCACCTTCGTTGGACAGGGGGCTAAATGAAGCTTTCTTT	CASSPSLDRGLNEAFF
TRBJ2-4	TRBV4-2	NA	NA	TGTGCCTGCGGGTCGGGGGCAAACATTCAGTACTTC	CACGSGANIQYF
TRBJ2-1	TRBV6-1	TRBD2	many	TGTGCCAGCAGAGACACCGGGACTAGCTTTGGGAATGAGCAGTTCTTC	CASRDTGTSFGNEQFF
TRBJ2-2	TRBV5-5	NA	few	TGTGCCAGCAGCTCCAACCCCACGGGCAACACCGGGGAGCTGTTTTTT	CASSSNPTGNTGELFF
TRBJ2-1	TRBV3-1	NA	NA	TGTGCCAGCAGCCGACCGAAACTACTGAGCCCGCAGTTCTTC	CASSRPKLLSPQFF
TRBJ2-1	TRBV5-8	NA	many	TGTGCCAGCAGCTTGTTCGCAGTTATAGAGCAGTTCTTC	CASSLFAVIEQFF
TRBJ2-3	TRBV9	NA	NA	TGTGCCAGCAGCGTTAGCGGCACTAGCACAGATACGCAGTATTTT	CASSVSGTSTDTQYF
TRBJ2-7	TRBV5-1	TRBD2	NA	TGCGCCAGCTCGTCACTAGCGGGGAGCTCCTACGAGCAGTACTTC	CASSSLAGSSYEQYF
TRBJ2-7	TRBV28	NA	many	TGTGCCAGCAGTTTTGCGTGGTTGGTCCACGAGCAGTACTTC	CASSFAWLVHEQYF